The 12 T cell receptor beta chains below were found in one sample sequenced in a study of blood T cell repertoires in COVID-19. The repertoire was sequenced with immunoSEQ multiplex PCR; TCRdb's copy has only in-frame clones and lacks some. The table records roughly 45,000 clones, less than 85% of them present only once. The sequenced sample consisted of peripheral blood. These TCRs come from a middle-aged man with active COVID-19.

The chain couples TRBV18 to TRBJ2-2, with TRBD2 matching over 9 bases. Germline lookup yields CDR1 KGHSH and CDR2 LQKENI. This CDR3 is built from 16 residues. The ends lost 3 bases at V and 0 bases at J; junction bases unmatched: 2. The CDR3 sequence is CASSPGLASNTGELFF. In DNA form, the CDR3 reads TGTGCCAGCTCACCCGGACTAGCGTCGAACACCGGGGAGCTGTTTTTT.

The chain is built from TRBV30 and TRBJ2-7; tentative D call: TRBD1 (6 bases). CDR1 and CDR2 from the germline V gene are GTSNPN and SVGIG (reference sequence). The CDR3 consists of 14 residues. Trimming took 5 bases from V and 3 from J, leaving 17 bases between them. The CDR3 region has the DNA TGTGCCTGGCGAGGGCGACAGGTTTTCTACGAGCAGTACTTC. Its translation: CAWRGRQVFYEQYF.

V and J are TRBV5-4 and TRBJ2-6, with a tentative D call TRBD1 (6 bases). V was shortened by 4 bases and J by 1 base, with 9 bases between the two germline ends. The CDR3 extends over 15 amino acids. Germline V lookup: CDR1 SGHNT, CDR2 YYREEE (reference sequence). The CDR3 nucleotides read TGTGCCAGCAGCCAAGGACAGTCTGGGGCCAACGTCCTGACTTTC. This encodes CASSQGQSGANVLTF. Based on the CDR3 plus reference TRBV5-4 and TRBJ2-6, the full variable domain is ETGVTQSPTHLIKTRGQQVTLRCSSQSGHNTVSWYQQALGQGPQFIFQYYREEENGRGNFPPRFSGLQFPNYSSELNVNALELDDSALYLCASSQGQSGANVLTFGAGSRLTVL.

The chain combines TRBV11-3 with TRBJ2-1; no reliable D call. Trimming took off 5 bases at V and 5 bases at J, with 4 bases between the two ends. The CDR3 sequence is 11 residues long. Germline values: CDR1 SGHNT, CDR2 YENEEA. Here the CDR3 DNA reads TGTGCCAGCAGCCTTCACAATGAGCAGTTCTTC. It is translated as CASSLHNEQFF.

The chain employs TRBV5-1 and TRBJ2-3; D is unclear. Germline CDR1 SGHRS, CDR2 YFSETQ. This CDR3 comprises 14 residues. Trimming took 4 bases from V and 6 from J, leaving 15 bases between them. CDR3 in DNA: TGCGCCAGCAGCACCCGACCAGGTTTGGATACGCAGTATTTT. Its translation: CASSTRPGLDTQYF.

The rearrangement uses TRBV7-9 and TRBJ1-4; 8 bases agree with TRBD1. The CDR3 totals 14 residues. V trimming: 5 bases; J trimming: 7 bases; junction bases outside the gene matches: 6. The germline gives CDR1 SEHNR, CDR2 FQNEAQ (reference sequence). The CDR3 nucleotides are TGTGCCAGCAGCCCCCAGGGGGCAGCTGAAAAACTGTTTTTT. Protein: CASSPQGAAEKLFF.

The chain links TRBV6-4 to TRBJ2-3, with 7 bases matching TRBD1. CDR3 size: 15 residues. Trimming at V came to 6 bases and at J to 6 bases, leaving 12 bases not matched to a gene. Germline CDR1 reads MRHNA; CDR2 reads SNTAGT. For the CDR3, the DNA is TGTGCCAGCAGCCCCGAAGGGGGCGAGTCGGATACGCAGTATTTT. Encoded protein: CASSPEGGESDTQYF.

V is TRBV5-1 and J is TRBJ2-5, with D perhaps matching TRBD2 (7 bases). Trimming took off 2 bases at V and 5 bases at J, with 31 bases between the two ends. Germline V gene lookup returns CDR1 SGHRS and CDR2 YFSETQ. The length of the CDR3 is 20 residues. The CDR3 reads CASSLTSRAGLGGSRETQYF. The CDR3 DNA is TGCGCCAGCAGCTTAACTAGCAGGGCCGGACTAGGGGGGTCTCGGGAGACCCAGTACTTC.

The J gene is TRBJ2-2, the V gene TRBV18, with a tentative D call TRBD1 (6 bases). This CDR3 is built from 14 residues. Germline V lookup: CDR1 KGHSH, CDR2 LQKENI. V gave up 4 bases and J gave up 2 bases, with 8 bases separating them. DNA of the CDR3: TGTGCCAGCTCACTACAGGGCAACACCGGGGAGCTGTTTTTT. This codes for CASSLQGNTGELFF.

The chain joins TRBV10-2 to TRBJ2-5; 10 bases align to TRBD2. The trim removed 8 bases at V and 2 bases at J, leaving 8 bases unmatched. Germline-derived CDR1 and CDR2 are WSHSY and SAAADI. This CDR3 is built from 15 residues. The CDR3 is CASAQTSGPQETQYF. In nucleotides, the CDR3 is TGCGCCAGCGCCCAGACTAGCGGGCCTCAAGAGACCCAGTACTTC.

The CDR3 reads CASSYSGLHNEQFF. CDR3 nucleotide sequence: TGTGCCAGCAGTTACTCGGGACTTCACAATGAGCAGTTCTTC. The chain is built from TRBV6-6 and TRBJ2-1; tentatively, D is TRBD2 (6 bases). The CDR3 loop spans 14 amino acids. With 0 bases removed from V and 5 bases from J, the gap between germline ends came to 8 bases. The germline CDR1 and CDR2 sequences are MNHNY and SVGAGI (reference sequence).

The chain recombines TRBV6-2 or TRBV6-3 with TRBJ2-1; D gene unclear. The CDR3 has 14 residues. Germline loops: CDR1 MNHEY, CDR2 SVGEGT. Between the trimmed V and J ends, which lost 6 bases and 3 bases, there was a span of 12 bases. CDR3 sequence: CASSRVPVYNEQFF. CDR3 in DNA: TGTGCCAGCAGCCGCGTCCCTGTCTACAATGAGCAGTTCTTC.